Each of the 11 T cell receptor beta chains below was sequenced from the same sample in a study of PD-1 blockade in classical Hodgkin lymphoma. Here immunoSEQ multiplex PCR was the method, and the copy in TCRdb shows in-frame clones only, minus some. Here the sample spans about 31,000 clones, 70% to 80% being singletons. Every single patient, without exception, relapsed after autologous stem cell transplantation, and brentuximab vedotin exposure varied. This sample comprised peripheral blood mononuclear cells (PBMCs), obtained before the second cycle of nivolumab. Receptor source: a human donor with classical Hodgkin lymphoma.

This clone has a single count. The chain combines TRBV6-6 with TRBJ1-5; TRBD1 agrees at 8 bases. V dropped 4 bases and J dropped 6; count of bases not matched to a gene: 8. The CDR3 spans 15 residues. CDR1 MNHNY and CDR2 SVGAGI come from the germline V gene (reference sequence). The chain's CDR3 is CASSSDREGPQPQHF. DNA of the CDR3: TGTGCCAGCAGTTCGGACAGGGAAGGTCCTCAGCCCCAGCATTTT.

As DNA, the CDR3 is TGTGCCAGCAGCCCGACTAGCGGGCTAACTGGGTCCGAGCAGTACTTC. Translation: CASSPTSGLTGSEQYF. The gene calls are TRBV11-2 and TRBJ2-7, with 10 bases lining up with TRBD2. V lost 5 bases, J lost 6 bases, and 13 bases stayed unmatched. This CDR3 is 16 amino acids long. Germline CDR1 and CDR2: SGHAT and FQNNGV.

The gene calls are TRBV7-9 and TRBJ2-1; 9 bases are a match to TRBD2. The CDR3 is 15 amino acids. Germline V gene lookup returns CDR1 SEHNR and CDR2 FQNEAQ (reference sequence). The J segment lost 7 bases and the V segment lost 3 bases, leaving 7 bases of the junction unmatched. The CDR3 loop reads CASSFNLAGKNEQFF. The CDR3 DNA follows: TGTGCCAGCAGCTTCAACCTAGCGGGGAAGAATGAGCAGTTCTTC.

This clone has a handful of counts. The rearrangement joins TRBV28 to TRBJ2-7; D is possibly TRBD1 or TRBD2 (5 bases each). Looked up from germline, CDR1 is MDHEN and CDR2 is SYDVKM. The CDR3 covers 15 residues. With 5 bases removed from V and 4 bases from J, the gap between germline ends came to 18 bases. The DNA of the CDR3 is TGTGCCAGCAGTACTCCCTCTCGAGGGGTTTACGAGCAGTACTTC. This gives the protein CASSTPSRGVYEQYF.

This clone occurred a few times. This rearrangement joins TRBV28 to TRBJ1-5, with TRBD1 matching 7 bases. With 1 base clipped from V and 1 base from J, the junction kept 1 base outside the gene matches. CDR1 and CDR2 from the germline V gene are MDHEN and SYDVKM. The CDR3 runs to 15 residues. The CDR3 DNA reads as TGTGCCAGCAGTTTATACAGGGGAAGCAATCAGCCCCAGCATTTT. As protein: CASSLYRGSNQPQHF.

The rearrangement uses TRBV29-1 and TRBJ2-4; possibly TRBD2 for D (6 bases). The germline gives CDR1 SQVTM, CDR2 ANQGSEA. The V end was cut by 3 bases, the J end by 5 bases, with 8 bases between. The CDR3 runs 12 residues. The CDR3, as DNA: TGCAGCGTTGACGGGGGTGAAAACATTCAGTACTTC. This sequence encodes CSVDGGENIQYF.

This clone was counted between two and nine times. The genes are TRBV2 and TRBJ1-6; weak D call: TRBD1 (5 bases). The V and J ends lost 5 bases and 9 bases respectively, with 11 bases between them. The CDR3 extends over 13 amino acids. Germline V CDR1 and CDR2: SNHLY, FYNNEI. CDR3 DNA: TGTGCCAGCAGTCTCGAGGGGAGTTCACCCCTCCACTTT. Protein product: CASSLEGSSPLHF.

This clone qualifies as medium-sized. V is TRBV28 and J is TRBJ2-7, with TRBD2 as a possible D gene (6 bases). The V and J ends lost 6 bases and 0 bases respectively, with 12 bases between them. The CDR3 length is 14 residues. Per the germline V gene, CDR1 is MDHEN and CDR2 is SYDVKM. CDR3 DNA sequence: TGTGCCAGCAGGAGGGAGGAAAGCTCCTACGAGCAGTACTTC. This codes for CASRREESSYEQYF.

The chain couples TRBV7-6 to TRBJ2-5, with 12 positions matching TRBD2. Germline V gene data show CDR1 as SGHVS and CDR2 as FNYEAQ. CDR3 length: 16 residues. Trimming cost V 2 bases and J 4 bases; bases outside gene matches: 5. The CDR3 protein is CASSLQASGRGETQYF. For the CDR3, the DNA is TGTGCCAGCAGCTTACAGGCTAGCGGGAGGGGAGAGACCCAGTACTTC.

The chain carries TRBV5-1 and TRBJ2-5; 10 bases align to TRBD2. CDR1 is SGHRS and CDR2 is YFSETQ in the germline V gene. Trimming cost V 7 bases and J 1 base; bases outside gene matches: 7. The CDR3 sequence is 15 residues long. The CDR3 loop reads CASGGLAGAQETQYF. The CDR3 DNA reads TGCGCCAGCGGCGGGCTAGCGGGGGCCCAAGAGACCCAGTACTTC.

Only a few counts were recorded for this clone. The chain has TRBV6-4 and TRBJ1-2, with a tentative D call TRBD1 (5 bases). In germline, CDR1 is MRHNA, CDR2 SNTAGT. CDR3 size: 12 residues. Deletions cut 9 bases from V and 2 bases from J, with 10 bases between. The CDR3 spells CARGGRNYGYTF. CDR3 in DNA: TGTGCCAGGGGGGGACGGAACTATGGCTACACCTTC.